Below, one T cell receptor (beta chain) is given with its context. These data belong to a study of blood T cell repertoires in COVID-19. Across the whole study: Acute and convalescent COVID-19 specimens originated in the United States, Italy and Spain.

Per the study methods: Amplification with reference gene primers provided the estimates of nucleated cell counts. Here immunoSEQ multiplex PCR was the method, and the copy in TCRdb shows in-frame clones only, minus some. The V and J calls and the clone size are those of that table, but D and trimming were determined from the DNA. The sample yields roughly 240,000 clones, 70% to 90% seen once. Participant age was roughly 18 to 89 years, and participants resided in roughly 25 US areas. Self-reported history from a screening survey and questionnaire set each donor's cohort. The CDR3 extends over 15 amino acids. CDR1 is MGHDK, CDR2 SYGVNS, per germline. The ends were cut back, 1 base at V and 7 bases at J, with 11 bases in the middle.

The rearrangement joins TRBV25-1 to TRBJ1-6; D is uncertain. Material: PBMCs or T cells enriched from blood (not recorded which). The sequence came from a woman aged 45-65 years with acute COVID-19. CDR3 sequence: CASSESRTGNSPLHF. CDR3 nucleotides: TGTGCCAGCAGTGAATCCCGGACGGGGAATTCACCCCTCCACTTT.